A selection of T cell receptor beta chains follows, all from one sample in a study of T cells in Graves' hyperthyroidism and ophthalmopathy. TCRdb ran MiXCR on the multiplex PCR reads and lists one entry per CDR3 protein. Counted here are 300,000 or so distinct CDR3 sequences, roughly 17% occurring once; the ten biggest clones make up approximately 35%. Source material: blood. The origin of the receptors is a man aged 30 to 45 with Graves' hyperthyroidism. Each CDR3 is given with its conserved first and last residue. Fields, in order: D gene, V gene, J gene, clone size, CDR3 protein, CDR3 DNA. The D gene is left open where the match is weak. The listing skips clone size in some rows; elsewhere it reads once, few, many or a size class.

-	TRBV29-1	TRBJ2-5	few	CSVESFKSETQYF	TGCAGCGTTGAATCCTTTAAGTCTGAGACCCAGTACTTC
TRBD1	TRBV2	TRBJ2-7	-	CASSEVWDRVGEQYF	TGTGCCAGCAGTGAAGTGTGGGACAGGGTGGGAGAGCAGTACTTC
-	TRBV14	TRBJ2-1	-	CASSQDWAGSLGEQFF	TGTGCCAGCAGCCAAGATTGGGCCGGGAGCTTGGGTGAGCAGTTCTTC
-	TRBV12-3/TRBV12-4	TRBJ1-1	many	CASSLTGGFTEAFF	TGTGCCAGCAGTTTAACAGGAGGTTTCACTGAAGCTTTCTTT
TRBD2	TRBV7-9	TRBJ2-1	few	CASSLGVLGVSGINNEQFF	TGTGCCAGCAGCTTAGGGGTTCTCGGAGTTAGCGGGATTAACAATGAGCAGTTCTTC
-	TRBV6-4	TRBJ2-3	-	CASSGAPDTTDTQYF	TGTGCCAGCAGTGGAGCCCCGGATACCACAGATACGCAGTATTTT
TRBD2	TRBV2	TRBJ2-1	many	CASSEGGRASSYNEQFF	TGTGCCAGCAGTGAAGGCGGGAGGGCCAGCTCCTACAATGAGCAGTTCTTC
-	TRBV20-1	TRBJ2-5	few	CSASGTDFEETQYF	TGCAGTGCTAGCGGCACCGATTTCGAAGAGACCCAGTACTTC
-	TRBV10-3	TRBJ2-7	many	CAISAGDIRSEQYF	TGTGCCATCAGTGCCGGGGATATTAGAAGCGAGCAGTACTTC
TRBD2	TRBV27	TRBJ2-1	few	CASSYLAGSKDEQFF	TGTGCCAGCAGTTACCTAGCGGGGTCTAAAGATGAGCAGTTCTTC
-	TRBV5-8	TRBJ2-7	-	CASSLDILSYEQYF	TGTGCCAGCAGTCTCGACATCCTCTCCTACGAGCAGTACTTC
-	TRBV20-1	TRBJ2-1	-	CSARDRTPTIEQFF	TGCAGTGCTAGAGATAGAACCCCCACAATTGAGCAGTTCTTC
TRBD1	TRBV2	TRBJ2-7	few	CASSVPGTGGIYEQYF	TGTGCCAGCAGTGTACCCGGGACAGGGGGCATCTACGAGCAGTACTTC
TRBD1	TRBV20-1	TRBJ1-2	-	CSASDRKHYGYTF	TGCAGTGCTTCGGACAGGAAACACTATGGCTACACCTTC
-	TRBV6-5	TRBJ2-1	-	CASSYSKTIPPYNEQFF	TGTGCCAGCAGTTACTCCAAGACGATACCGCCGTACAATGAGCAGTTCTTC
TRBD1	TRBV7-8	TRBJ1-2	-	CASSLETGGVVHGYTF	TGTGCCAGCAGTCTCGAGACAGGGGGCGTAGTCCATGGCTACACCTTC
-	TRBV19	TRBJ2-7	once	CASSWSDSYEQYF	TGTGCCAGTAGTTGGAGCGATTCCTACGAGCAGTACTTC
-	TRBV7-9	TRBJ1-1	few	CASSPDSRDSAFF	TGTGCCAGCAGCCCCGACTCCCGGGACTCAGCTTTCTTT